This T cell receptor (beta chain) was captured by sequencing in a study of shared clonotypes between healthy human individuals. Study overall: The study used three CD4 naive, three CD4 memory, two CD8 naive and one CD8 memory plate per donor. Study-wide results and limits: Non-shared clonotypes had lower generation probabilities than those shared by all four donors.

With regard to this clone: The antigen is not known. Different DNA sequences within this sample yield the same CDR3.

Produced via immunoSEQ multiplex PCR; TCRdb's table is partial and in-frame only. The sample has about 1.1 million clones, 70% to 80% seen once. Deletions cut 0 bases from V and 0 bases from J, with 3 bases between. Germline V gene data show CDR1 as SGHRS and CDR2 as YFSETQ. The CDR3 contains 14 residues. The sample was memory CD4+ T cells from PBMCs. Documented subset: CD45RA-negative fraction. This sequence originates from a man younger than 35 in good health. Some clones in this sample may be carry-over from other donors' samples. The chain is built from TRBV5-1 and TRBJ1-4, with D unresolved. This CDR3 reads CASSLGATNEKLFF. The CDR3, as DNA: TGCGCCAGCAGCTTGGGAGCAACTAATGAAAAACTGTTTTTT.